This record looks at one TCR beta chain sequence and its context. The antigen is undetermined. The sample is drawn from a study of CD8 T cells in Susac syndrome. Study-level points and caveats: The study identified approximately seventeen and five Susac-specific public clones in total CD8+ and CD8+ TEMRA repertoires. The study recognized that the number of individuals in its TCR sequencing and HLA analysis was relatively small.

The V gene's germline CDR1 is SGDLS and CDR2 YYNGEE. The CDR3 has 17 residues. The ends were cut back, 0 bases at V and 4 bases at J, with 16 bases in the middle. Random-hexamer reverse transcription was applied to about 0.45 to 1 ug RNA. Via MiXCR, TCRdb re-called the immunoSEQ multiplex PCR reads, giving one row per CDR3 protein. The sample carries more than 150,000 distinct CDR3 sequences, approximately 95% recorded once. The sample comprised CD8+ T cells from PBMCs. The chain couples TRBV9 to TRBJ2-2; D is ambiguous. The source of this sequence is a human donor with Susac syndrome. CDR3 protein: CASSVALVSRSTGELFF. Here the CDR3 DNA reads TGTGCCAGCAGCGTAGCCCTAGTGAGCCGCAGCACCGGGGAGCTGTTTTTT.